This passage covers 19 T cell receptor beta chains from one sample sequenced in a study of technical replicates of blood from a few donors. The protocol was immunoSEQ multiplex PCR, while the TCRdb copy is restricted to in-frame clones and leaves out a portion. This sample has 75,000 to 95,000 clones; approximately 94% occur once, and the top ten carry 0.39%. Input material: T cells isolated from PBMCs. All receptors come from a human donor in good health.

The rearrangement uses TRBV15 and TRBJ2-5, with 9 bases aligning to TRBD2. CDR1 is LNHNV, CDR2 YYDKDF, per germline (reference sequence). CDR3 length: 15 amino acids. The V gene end was trimmed by 3 bases and the J gene end by 0 bases; junction bases not matched to a gene: 2. The CDR3 coding sequence is TGTGCCACCAGCAGGGCGGGGGGGTACCAAGAGACCCAGTACTTC. It encodes CATSRAGGYQETQYF.

The J gene is TRBJ1-1, the V gene TRBV5-4; D unclear. The V end lost 1 base, the J end lost 1 base, and 5 bases lay between the germline ends. The CDR3 runs 13 residues. Per the germline V gene, CDR1 is SGHNT and CDR2 is YYREEE (reference sequence). CDR3 amino acids: CASSLPGNTEAFF. The CDR3, as DNA: TGTGCCAGCAGCTTGCCGGGGAACACTGAAGCTTTCTTT.

A single count supports this clone. This rearrangement joins TRBV6-5 to TRBJ2-5; a possible D gene is TRBD2 (5 bases). Germline V gives CDR1 MNHEY, CDR2 SVGAGI. V gave up 8 bases and J gave up 5 bases, with 24 bases separating them. CDR3 length: 16 residues. The CDR3 is CASAYSPGAAEETQYF. DNA of the CDR3: TGTGCCAGCGCTTACTCCCCAGGCGCAGCGGAGGAGACCCAGTACTTC.

V and J are TRBV13 and TRBJ2-2, with unresolved D. Per germline, CDR1 PRHDT and CDR2 FYEKMQ (reference sequence). This CDR3 is built from 11 residues. V lost 5 bases and J 7 bases, leaving 5 bases between the germline ends. In DNA form, the CDR3 reads TGTGCCAGCAGCGTCTTCGGGGAGCTGTTTTTT. This encodes CASSVFGELFF.

The genes are TRBV2 and TRBJ2-4; 10 bases align to TRBD1. V lost 7 bases, J lost 4 bases, and 4 bases stayed unmatched. Germline CDR1 and CDR2: SNHLY and FYNNEI. The CDR3 covers 14 residues. Here the CDR3 DNA reads TGTGCCAGCAACCAGGACAGGGGGAAAAACATTCAGTACTTC. It translates to CASNQDRGKNIQYF.

The chain joins TRBV6-5 to TRBJ2-3; no firm D call. The CDR3 totals 11 residues. Germline V gives CDR1 MNHEY, CDR2 SVGAGI. Trimming shortened V by 7 bases and J by 8 bases, and 10 bases separated the two germline ends. For the CDR3, the DNA is TGTGCCAGCATCCTACGTGGTACGCAGTATTTT. This sequence encodes CASILRGTQYF.

The chain is built from TRBV7-9 and TRBJ1-1; D unclear. The CDR3 is made up of 14 amino acids. CDR1 and CDR2 from the germline V gene are SEHNR and FQNEAQ (reference sequence). Trimming left V 1 base short and J 3 bases short, with 9 bases between. The CDR3: CASSLEAGYTEAFF. As DNA, the CDR3 is TGTGCCAGCAGCTTAGAGGCGGGCTACACTGAAGCTTTCTTT.

This chain links TRBV2 with TRBJ2-1, with a weak D call TRBD2 (5 bases). V was shortened by 3 bases and J by 0 bases, with 9 bases between the two germline ends. Germline V gives CDR1 SNHLY, CDR2 FYNNEI. The CDR3 runs 15 residues. The DNA of the CDR3 is TGTGCCAGCAGTGACCTCGGAGGCTCCTACAATGAGCAGTTCTTC. Translating gives CASSDLGGSYNEQFF.

The CDR3 sequence is CASRLLAGNFYEQYF. The CDR3 nucleotides read TGCGCCAGCAGACTACTAGCGGGAAACTTCTACGAGCAGTACTTC. This sequence joins TRBV5-1 and TRBJ2-7; 10 bases are a match to TRBD2. The V segment lost 5 bases and the J segment 3 bases; nucleotides outside the gene matches: 8. CDR1 SGHRS and CDR2 YFSETQ come from the germline V gene. CDR3 length: 15 amino acids.

V and J are TRBV5-4 and TRBJ2-2; 12 bases line up with TRBD2. Germline V gives CDR1 SGHNT, CDR2 YYREEE (reference sequence). V lost 0 bases to trimming and J lost 2 bases; unmatched junction nucleotides: 8. The CDR3 covers 19 residues. Written as DNA, the CDR3 is TGTGCCAGCAGCTTGGCCCCCCTAGCGGGAGGGCCCAACACCGGGGAGCTGTTTTTT. Translated, it gives CASSLAPLAGGPNTGELFF.

This chain uses TRBV7-2 with TRBJ2-7, with TRBD2 as a possible D gene (5 bases). V lost 1 base and J lost 4, with 17 bases in between. This CDR3 is 16 amino acids long. Germline lookup yields CDR1 SGHTA and CDR2 FQGNSA. The DNA for the CDR3 is TGTGCCAGCAGCTTAGGGCGGGTGGAGCTCAGGTACGAGCAGTACTTC. Protein: CASSLGRVELRYEQYF.

The rearrangement joins TRBV10-3 to TRBJ2-3; 12 nucleotides align to TRBD2. Per the germline V gene, CDR1 is ENHRY and CDR2 is SYGVKD. V lost 2 bases, J lost 3 bases, and 0 bases stayed unmatched. The CDR3 extends over 15 amino acids. The CDR3 DNA follows: TGTGCCATCAGTGAGGGGACTAGCGGGACAGATACGCAGTATTTT. It codes for CAISEGTSGTDTQYF.

This clone occurred once. The chain employs TRBV10-1 and TRBJ1-1; D unresolved. Germline V gene sequence: CDR1 WNHNN, CDR2 SYGVQD (reference sequence). CDR3 length: 15 residues. The V end was cut by 4 bases, the J end by 4 bases, with 16 bases between. CDR3 coding DNA: TGCGCCAGCAGTGCCCCCAGTCTCGATACCACTGAAGCTTTCTTT. This sequence encodes CASSAPSLDTTEAFF.

The CDR3 DNA sequence: TGTGCCAGCAGTTTCCCCAGCGGGAGGGCCATAAAGTTCTTC. This sequence encodes CASSFPSGRAIKFF. V gene TRBV28 combines with J gene TRBJ2-1; 10 bases align to TRBD2. The CDR3 is 14 amino acids. From germline, CDR1 is MDHEN and CDR2 SYDVKM. J gave up 14 bases and V 3 bases, and 10 bases lay outside the gene matches.

The chain uses TRBV6-5 and TRBJ1-1; D is perhaps TRBD1 (5 bases). Germline V gives CDR1 MNHEY, CDR2 SVGAGI. The CDR3 consists of 11 residues. Trimming took 6 bases from V and 6 from J, leaving 8 bases between them. The CDR3 nucleotides read TGTGCCAGCAGGGAAGGGGCTGAAGCTTTCTTT. Its translation: CASREGAEAFF.

The V and J genes are TRBV6-5 and TRBJ2-1, with TRBD1 identical over 7 bases. There are 15 residues in the CDR3. The trim removed 0 bases at V and 5 bases at J, leaving 4 bases unmatched. Germline lookup yields CDR1 MNHEY and CDR2 SVGAGI. For the CDR3, the DNA is TGTGCCAGCAGTTACTCCCCGACAGGGAACAATGAGCAGTTCTTC. As protein: CASSYSPTGNNEQFF.

The chain has TRBV7-8 and TRBJ1-1; a weak D match, TRBD1 (6 bases). Germline lookup yields CDR1 SGHVS and CDR2 FQNEAQ. The CDR3 is 12 amino acids. Trimming removed 7 bases from V and 2 bases from J, with 8 bases in between. The CDR3 reads CASKGENTEAFF. The CDR3 bases are TGTGCCAGCAAGGGGGAAAACACTGAAGCTTTCTTT.

The V gene is TRBV7-9, the J gene TRBJ2-7; no clear D. The CDR3 length is 12 residues. Germline V gives CDR1 SEHNR, CDR2 FQNEAQ (reference sequence). V lost 4 bases, J lost 0 bases, and 4 bases lay in between. CDR3 residues: CASSSSSYEQYF. CDR3 DNA sequence: TGTGCCAGCAGCTCGAGCTCCTACGAGCAGTACTTC.

This chain joins TRBV6-5 and TRBJ2-7; 11 positions match TRBD2. The CDR3 length is 15 residues. Germline V gives CDR1 MNHEY, CDR2 SVGAGI. The J segment lost 1 base and the V segment lost 5 bases, leaving 4 bases of the junction unmatched. The CDR3 nucleotides read TGTGCCAGCAGTATGACTAGCGGGGAATCCTACGAGCAGTACTTC. Its translation: CASSMTSGESYEQYF.